This T cell receptor beta chain is from a study of shared clonotypes between healthy human individuals. This CDR3 is 18 amino acids long. Trimming stripped 1 base from V and 7 bases from J, with 20 bases between. Germline-derived CDR1 and CDR2 are MNHNS and SASEGT. In the sorted-subset replicate PCRs, 150 to 250 ng DNA, 25,000 to 30,000 T cell genomes, was used. TCRdb keeps only in-frame clones here, not all; method: immunoSEQ multiplex PCR. This table has roughly 2.5 million clones, around 94% appearing once. Notes on the study in general: For naive CD4 cells, 4.5% to 6.5% of clonotypes were shared across a few donors. Generation probability values for non-shared clonotypes were lower than those for clonotypes shared by all four donors.

In its sample, this clone was seen once. Its specificity is unknown. The study drew its donors from healthy HIV-negative adults without recent acute infections or vaccinations. Sequencing was carried out using naive CD4+ T cells sorted from blood. Stated subset: CD45RA+ positively selected. The origin of this receptor is a man aged 18-30 years in good health. V and J are TRBV6-1 and TRBJ1-6; D not certain. The CDR3: CASSEVGPRPQSNSPLHF. Here the CDR3 DNA reads TGTGCCAGCAGTGAAGTAGGGCCTCGACCCCAATCGAATTCACCCCTCCACTTT.